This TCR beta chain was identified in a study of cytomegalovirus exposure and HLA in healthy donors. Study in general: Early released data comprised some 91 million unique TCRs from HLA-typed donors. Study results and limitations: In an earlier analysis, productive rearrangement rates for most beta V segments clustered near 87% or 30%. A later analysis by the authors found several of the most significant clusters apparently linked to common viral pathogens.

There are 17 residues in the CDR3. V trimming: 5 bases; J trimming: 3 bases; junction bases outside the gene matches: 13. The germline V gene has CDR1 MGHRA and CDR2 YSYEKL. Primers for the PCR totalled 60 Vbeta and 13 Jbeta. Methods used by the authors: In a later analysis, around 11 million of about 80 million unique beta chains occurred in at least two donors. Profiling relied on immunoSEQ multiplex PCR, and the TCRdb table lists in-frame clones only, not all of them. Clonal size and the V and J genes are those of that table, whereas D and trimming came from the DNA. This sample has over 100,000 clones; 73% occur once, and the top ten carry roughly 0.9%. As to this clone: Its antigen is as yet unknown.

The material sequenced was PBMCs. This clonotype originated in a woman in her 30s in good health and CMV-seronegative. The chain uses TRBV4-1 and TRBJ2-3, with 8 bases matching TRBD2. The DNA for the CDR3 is TGCGCCAGCAGCATCTGGGGCACGGGAGGGTCGACAGATACGCAGTATTTT. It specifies CASSIWGTGGSTDTQYF.